This TCR beta chain was sequenced in a study of blood T cell repertoires in COVID-19 (dated by TCRdb to 2018 to 2021). A note on the overall study: The collaborator samples originated in the United States, Italy and Spain and spanned the acute and convalescent phases of COVID-19. The samples were drawn from two sources: the first 160 participants of the ongoing ImmuneRACE study, and 1,000 to 1,500 subjects contributed by 6 global collaborators. The material from the prospective study consisted of cDNA or gDNA derived from T cells, B-cell-depleted T cells, or PBMCs. Subjects who had been exposed to COVID-19, were actively infected with it, or had recovered from it provided the deeply sampled blood TCRbeta repertoires that made up the dataset. Where available, HLA class I and class II types were obtained from metadata supplied by the sample provider rather than from assay-based typing. A de-identified subject ID, COVID-19 status, age in years and sex were almost always included in the sample metadata. The repertoires were released in a freely available public database meant as a resource for research on the immune response to SARS-CoV-2. The paper as a whole reports these results and caveats: Clinical and demographic metadata were provided uncurated, with the amount varying by source and participant.

The CDR3 runs 15 residues from the cysteine to the phenylalanine. Of the read, only the CDR3 DNA is kept; its 45 bases are in frame from base 1. The CDR1 and CDR2 encoded by the germline V gene are MNHEY and SVGAGI. V lost 10 bases and J lost 0 bases, and the count of bases not matched to a germline gene is 9. A word on this clone: It lacks a known antigen. No base qualities exist here, and no much larger clone lies one base off it.

In Seattle, one collaborating source enrolled patients while the infection was active and tracked those patients longitudinally over the course of disease. Whole blood was collected in K2EDTA tubes by collaborating institutions according to the institutions' own protocols. For TCRbeta analysis, collaborator samples were shipped as frozen whole blood, as isolated PBMCs, or as DNA extracted from either sample type. TCRbeta CDR3 regions were amplified from genomic DNA by means of the immunoSEQ Assay, a bias-controlled multiplex PCR. In the paper's pipeline: The number of nucleated cells in each sample was estimated from the amplification of reference gene primers within the assay. To quantify the absolute abundance of each unique TCRbeta CDR3 rearrangement, sequence reads were collapsed and filtered. For each sample, productive Simpson clonality was calculated as the square root of Simpson's diversity index across productive rearrangements. TCRdb limited this immuneACCESS table to in-frame rearrangements with V and J called. A share of clones is missing; checked studies link under half to unresolved V genes, and the rest is unexplained. That table is the source of V, J and clone size, and D and trimming were worked out from the DNA. The sample contains approximately 47,000 clones, 70% to 90% of them found a single time. The ten largest clones represent around 2.6% of the sample.

The sample comprised peripheral blood. The TCR sequence derives from an elderly woman with COVID-19, enrolled during active disease. The rearranged segments are TRBV6-5 and TRBJ1-5; TRBD1 aligns with 7 central bases. The base sequence is TGTGCCACCACGGACAGGACTATTAGCAATCAGCCCCAGCATTTT. Its coded protein is CATTDRTISNQPQHF.